A single sample is the source of the 26 T cell receptor beta chains below, sequenced in a study of monozygotic twins with cystic fibrosis. Generated by immunoSEQ multiplex PCR, the TCRdb table keeps only in-frame clones and is missing some. Of some 31,000 clones in the sample, over 80% were seen once. Sequences were obtained from blood. The receptors stem from a girl under 10 years old with cystic fibrosis.

This chain connects TRBV15 to TRBJ2-3, with 7 bases that match TRBD1. CDR3 length equals 14 residues. The V gene end was trimmed by 3 bases and the J gene end by 4 bases; junction bases not matched to a gene: 4. Germline loops: CDR1 LNHNV, CDR2 YYDKDF (reference sequence). The CDR3 DNA follows: TGTGCCACCAGCAGCCAGGGGGTCCCAGATACGCAGTATTTT. Protein sequence: CATSSQGVPDTQYF.

The CDR3 coding sequence is TGTGCCAGTAGTATAGGGACAGGGTTGATCCAGCCCCAGCATTTT. Its protein is CASSIGTGLIQPQHF. The rearrangement uses TRBV19 and TRBJ1-5, with 8 bases that match TRBD1. The CDR3 consists of 15 residues. Germline assignment: CDR1 LNHDA and CDR2 SQIVND (reference sequence). The V gene end was trimmed by 1 base and the J gene end by 7 bases; junction bases not matched to a gene: 6.

V gene TRBV20-1 combines with J gene TRBJ1-2; D not certain. The CDR3 is 9 amino acids. Germline V gene lookup returns CDR1 DFQATT and CDR2 SNEGSKA (reference sequence). V was shortened by 4 bases and J by 8 bases, with 5 bases between the two germline ends. This chain's CDR3 is CSAMGGYTF. The CDR3 DNA reads as TGCAGTGCTATGGGCGGCTACACCTTC.

The chain carries TRBV5-1 and TRBJ2-5; D remains ambiguous. Trimming took off 0 bases at V and 5 bases at J, with 5 bases between the two ends. The germline V gene has CDR1 SGHRS and CDR2 YFSETQ. The CDR3 loop spans 12 amino acids. The CDR3 spells CASSLVGETQYF. The CDR3 nucleotides read TGCGCCAGCAGCTTGGTTGGCGAGACCCAGTACTTC.

V gene TRBV28 combines with J gene TRBJ1-5; the D gene is possibly TRBD1 (5 bases). The CDR3 extends over 14 amino acids. Trimming stripped 8 bases from V and 9 bases from J, with 20 bases between. Germline V CDR1 and CDR2: MDHEN, SYDVKM. The CDR3, as DNA: TGTGCCAGCTTACAAACCAGGGTTTCGTGGCCCCAGCATTTT. Translation: CASLQTRVSWPQHF.

The chain recombines TRBV13 with TRBJ2-1; a possible D gene is TRBD2 (6 bases). The germline V gene has CDR1 PRHDT and CDR2 FYEKMQ (reference sequence). Trimming removed 3 bases from V and 8 bases from J, with 11 bases in between. CDR3 length equals 13 residues. In DNA form, the CDR3 reads TGTGCCAGCAGCTTGGCGGGGATAGATGAGCAGTTCTTC. It specifies CASSLAGIDEQFF. The whole variable domain, filled in from reference TRBV13 and TRBJ2-1, reads AAGVIQSPRHLIKEKRETATLKCYPIPRHDTVYWYQQGPGQDPQFLISFYEKMQSDKGSIPDRFSAQQFSDYHSELNMSSLELGDSALYFCASSLAGIDEQFFGPGTRLTVL.

The chain uses TRBV19 and TRBJ2-1; TRBD2 aligns across 7 bases. Losses at the gene ends were 6 bases for V and 10 bases for J; bases not matched to a gene: 9. Germline-derived CDR1 and CDR2 are LNHDA and SQIVND (reference sequence). CDR3 size: 13 residues. The CDR3 sequence is CASRVAGANEQFF. CDR3 in DNA: TGTGCCAGTAGGGTGGCGGGAGCTAACGAGCAGTTCTTC.

This rearrangement joins TRBV9 to TRBJ1-2; 8 bases map to TRBD1. CDR3 length: 15 amino acids. Trimming cost V 6 bases and J 3 bases; bases outside gene matches: 10. Per germline, CDR1 SGDLS and CDR2 YYNGEE. CDR3 DNA sequence: TGTGCCAGCACCTCGGGTTTGACAGGGGACTATGGCTACACCTTC. Its protein product is CASTSGLTGDYGYTF.

The V call is TRBV29-1, the J call TRBJ2-6, with 8 bases matching TRBD2. V shed 6 bases and J 0 bases; nucleotides not matched to a gene: 16. Germline CDR1 and CDR2: SQVTM and ANQGSEA. CDR3 length: 19 residues. In nucleotides, the CDR3 is TGCAGCGTGGGAGGGACTAGGGGCTACCCCCTCTCTGGGGCCAACGTCCTGACTTTC. Protein product: CSVGGTRGYPLSGANVLTF.

In nucleotides, the CDR3 is TGTGCCAGCAGCTTAGGGGGACAGGGAGATGCTAACTATGGCTACACCTTC. It codes for CASSLGGQGDANYGYTF. This rearrangement joins TRBV7-9 to TRBJ1-2, with 9 bases fitting TRBD1. Germline CDR1 is SEHNR and CDR2 is FQNEAQ (reference sequence). Unmatched junction bases numbered 6, after V lost 1 base and J lost 0 bases. The CDR3 contains 17 residues.

J is TRBJ1-1 and V is TRBV29-1; TRBD1 is a possible D gene (6 bases). The CDR3 is 13 amino acids. Germline values: CDR1 SQVTM, CDR2 ANQGSEA. Trimming removed 3 bases at V and 1 base at J, with 9 bases between. The CDR3 region is CSVDKGGNTEAFF. As DNA, the CDR3 is TGCAGCGTTGATAAAGGGGGGAACACTGAAGCTTTCTTT. The entire variable domain, with the rest obtained from reference TRBV29-1 and TRBJ1-1, is as follows: SAVISQKPSRDICQRGTSLTIQCQVDSQVTMMFWYRQQPGQSLTLIATANQGSEATYESGFVIDKFPISRPNLTFSTLTVSNMSPEDSSIYLCSVDKGGNTEAFFGQGTRLTVV.

V is TRBV2 and J is TRBJ2-1; a weak D match, TRBD2 (5 bases). The CDR3 length is 12 residues. Trimming took 4 bases from V and 4 from J, leaving 5 bases between them. Germline V gene data show CDR1 as SNHLY and CDR2 as FYNNEI. CDR3 bases: TGTGCCAGCAGTGCGGGATACAATGAGCAGTTCTTC. It specifies CASSAGYNEQFF.

In this sample, this clone turned up once. The chain uses TRBV12-5 and TRBJ2-1, with 9 bases matching TRBD2. This CDR3 has 20 amino acids. Trimming cost V 0 bases and J 0 bases; bases outside gene matches: 12. Germline CDR1 is LGHNT and CDR2 is FRNRAP. CDR3 coding DNA: TGTGCTAGTGGTTTGGTCCTTGGGACTAGCAGCAAGTACTCCTACAATGAGCAGTTCTTC. Protein product: CASGLVLGTSSKYSYNEQFF.

The chain couples TRBV7-2 to TRBJ1-1, with 7 nucleotides matching TRBD1. Germline V gene sequence: CDR1 SGHTA, CDR2 FQGNSA. This CDR3 is 13 amino acids long. V shed 5 bases, J shed 10 bases, and the junction held 10 bases outside the gene matches. In DNA form, the CDR3 reads TGTGCCAGCAGCCCTTGGGACAGCCGAGTAGCTTTCTTT. Amino acids: CASSPWDSRVAFF.

V is TRBV5-1 and J is TRBJ2-7; weak D call: TRBD2 (6 bases). The V gene lost 5 bases and the J gene lost 4 bases, with 13 bases spanning the gap. Germline V gene lookup returns CDR1 SGHRS and CDR2 YFSETQ. The CDR3 consists of 13 residues. CDR3: CASSVREGYEQYF. The CDR3 nucleotides read TGCGCCAGCAGTGTGCGGGAAGGTTACGAGCAGTACTTC.

A single count supports this clone. The genes are TRBV7-9 and TRBJ2-4, with 8 bases identical to TRBD1. With V trimmed by 6 bases and J by 8 bases, 3 bases remained unmatched. Germline CDR1 SEHNR, CDR2 FQNEAQ (reference sequence). The CDR3 runs to 12 residues. This CDR3 is CASRDREDIQYF. In nucleotides, the CDR3 is TGTGCCAGCAGGGACAGGGAGGACATTCAGTACTTC.

V and J are TRBV19 and TRBJ2-3, with TRBD2 matching over 8 bases. Germline loops: CDR1 LNHDA, CDR2 SQIVND (reference sequence). The CDR3 spans 16 residues. V shed 3 bases and J 3 bases; nucleotides not matched to a gene: 8. The CDR3: CASSIGGAKGTDTQYF. The CDR3 DNA reads as TGTGCCAGTAGTATCGGGGGGGCCAAGGGGACAGATACGCAGTATTTT. The whole variable domain, filled in from reference TRBV19 and TRBJ2-3, reads DGGITQSPKYLFRKEGQNVTLSCEQNLNHDAMYWYRQDPGQGLRLIYYSQIVNDFQKGDIAEGYSVSREKKESFPLTVTSAQKNPTAFYLCASSIGGAKGTDTQYFGPGTRLTVL.

This rearrangement joins TRBV7-2 to TRBJ2-7; tentatively, D is TRBD1 (5 bases). The CDR3 is 16 amino acids. Between the trimmed V and J ends, which lost 6 bases and 0 bases, there was a span of 18 bases. Germline V gene data show CDR1 as SGHTA and CDR2 as FQGNSA. CDR3: CASRKTGATSSYEQYF. DNA for the CDR3: TGTGCCAGCAGGAAAACTGGGGCGACGAGCTCCTACGAGCAGTACTTC.

The CDR3 loop reads CASTQEVRNTEAFF. For the CDR3, the DNA is TGTGCCAGCACCCAAGAAGTACGCAACACTGAAGCTTTCTTT. V and J are TRBV2 and TRBJ1-1; the D is unclear. Trimming removed 7 bases at V and 2 bases at J, with 14 bases between. The germline V gene encodes CDR1 SNHLY and CDR2 FYNNEI. The CDR3 consists of 14 residues.

The chain links TRBV27 to TRBJ2-7, with 10 bases identical to TRBD2. With 6 bases clipped from V and 4 bases from J, the junction kept 6 bases outside the gene matches. CDR3 size: 14 residues. The germline V gene encodes CDR1 MNHEY and CDR2 SMNVEV (reference sequence). The chain's CDR3 is CASRGAGGPYEQYF. The CDR3, as DNA: TGTGCCAGCAGGGGAGCGGGAGGGCCTTACGAGCAGTACTTC.

V gene TRBV5-4 combines with J gene TRBJ2-1; tentatively, D is TRBD1 (5 bases). V was trimmed by 4 bases and J by 4 bases, leaving 9 bases between them. The CDR3 loop spans 13 amino acids. The germline gives CDR1 SGHNT, CDR2 YYREEE (reference sequence). CDR3 coding DNA: TGTGCCAGCAGCGCGGACAATTACAATGAGCAGTTCTTC. Protein product: CASSADNYNEQFF.

V gene TRBV28 combines with J gene TRBJ2-7; 10 nucleotides align to TRBD1. The J segment lost 2 bases and the V segment lost 4 bases, leaving 2 bases of the junction unmatched. Germline V CDR1 and CDR2: MDHEN, SYDVKM. The CDR3 covers 14 residues. This CDR3 reads CASSSGQGTYEQYF. The CDR3 DNA reads as TGTGCCAGCAGTTCGGGACAGGGGACCTACGAGCAGTACTTC.

The V and J genes are TRBV2 and TRBJ1-1; D gene uncertain. Germline V gene lookup returns CDR1 SNHLY and CDR2 FYNNEI. The CDR3 has 14 amino acids. The ends were cut back, 8 bases at V and 4 bases at J, with 17 bases in the middle. The CDR3 is CASVSSGGRTEAFF. As DNA, the CDR3 is TGTGCCAGCGTATCTTCGGGAGGCCGCACTGAAGCTTTCTTT.

The chain employs TRBV30 and TRBJ1-3; D not certain. The CDR3 is 15 amino acids. Germline-derived CDR1 and CDR2 are GTSNPN and SVGIG (reference sequence). Trimming cost V 0 bases and J 4 bases, with 13 bases left between them. The CDR3 DNA sequence: TGTGCCTGGAGTGTAGACTTAAGGGTCGGAAACACCATATATTTT. It codes for CAWSVDLRVGNTIYF.

This chain connects TRBV15 to TRBJ2-1, with TRBD2 matching 7 bases. CDR3 length: 15 amino acids. The ends lost 0 bases at V and 2 bases at J; junction bases unmatched: 1. CDR1 and CDR2 from the germline V gene are LNHNV and YYDKDF (reference sequence). The CDR3 loop reads CATSRDGTTYNEQFF. CDR3 DNA: TGTGCCACCAGCAGAGATGGGACTACCTACAATGAGCAGTTCTTC.

V usage is TRBV9 and J usage is TRBJ1-2; TRBD1 matches at 7 bases. This CDR3 is built from 15 residues. With V trimmed by 10 bases and J by 1 base, 13 bases remained unmatched. Per the germline V gene, CDR1 is SGDLS and CDR2 is YYNGEE. In nucleotides, the CDR3 is TGTGCCGCAGAAGGGGGCAGGGGCGTTAACTATGGCTACACCTTC. This codes for CAAEGGRGVNYGYTF.